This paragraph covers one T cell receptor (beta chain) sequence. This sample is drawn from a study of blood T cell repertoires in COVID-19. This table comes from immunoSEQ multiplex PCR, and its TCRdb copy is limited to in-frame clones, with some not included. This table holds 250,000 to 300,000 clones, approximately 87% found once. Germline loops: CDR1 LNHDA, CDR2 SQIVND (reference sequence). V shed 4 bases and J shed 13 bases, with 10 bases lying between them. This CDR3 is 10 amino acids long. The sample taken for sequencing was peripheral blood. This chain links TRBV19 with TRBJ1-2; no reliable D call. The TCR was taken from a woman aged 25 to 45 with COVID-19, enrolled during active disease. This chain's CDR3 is CASSKGAVTF. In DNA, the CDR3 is TGTGCCAGTAGTAAAGGAGCAGTCACCTTC.